This is a list of T cell receptor beta chains from one sample in a study of siplizumab effects on memory and regulatory T cells. Sequencing was performed with immunoSEQ multiplex PCR; in TCRdb, only in-frame clones are kept and a portion is missing. Counted here are fewer than 15,000 clones, 40% to 45% occurring once; the ten biggest clones make up 7.8%. No antigen has been assigned to these receptors. Sequencing was carried out using CFSE-low (dividing) CD4+ T cells sorted from an allogeneic mixed lymphocyte reaction. The source of these receptors is a human donor in good health; the cells came from an allogeneic mixed lymphocyte reaction. Some clones in this sample may be carry-over from other donors' samples. The CDR3 runs from the conserved cysteine through the conserved F or W. D genes are given only for firm matches. Clone sizes are given selectively: once, few, many, or a class where the clone is expanded.

cdr3_aa: CASSVGIAGVDLFF
cdr3_nt: TGTGCCAGCAGCGTAGGGATAGCGGGAGTTGATCTGTTCTTC
v_call: TRBV9
j_call: TRBJ2-1
d_call: TRBD2
clone_size: NA

cdr3_aa: CASSDRGDQPQHF
cdr3_nt: TGTGCCAGCAGTGACAGGGGGGATCAGCCCCAGCATTTT
v_call: TRBV2
j_call: TRBJ1-5
d_call: TRBD1
clone_size: medium-sized

cdr3_aa: CASSTTGVGTDTQYF
cdr3_nt: TGTGCCAGCAGCACGACAGGGGTTGGCACAGATACGCAGTATTTT
v_call: TRBV7-2
j_call: TRBJ2-3
d_call: TRBD1
clone_size: NA

cdr3_aa: CASSFSSGYGYGYTF
cdr3_nt: TGTGCCAGCAGCTTTTCGTCAGGTTATGGCTATGGCTACACCTTC
v_call: TRBV5-5
j_call: TRBJ1-2
d_call: NA
clone_size: NA

cdr3_aa: CASSRGPYRDEQYF
cdr3_nt: TGCGCCAGCAGTCGAGGGCCCTATCGGGACGAGCAGTACTTC
v_call: TRBV5-1
j_call: TRBJ2-7
d_call: NA
clone_size: NA

cdr3_aa: CASRLLPPGLAGGSYEQYF
cdr3_nt: TGTGCCAGCAGACTCCTACCCCCGGGACTAGCGGGAGGGTCCTACGAGCAGTACTTC
v_call: TRBV7-2
j_call: TRBJ2-7
d_call: TRBD2
clone_size: NA

cdr3_aa: CASSLGAYEQYF
cdr3_nt: TGTGCCAGCTCACTGGGGGCGTACGAGCAGTACTTC
v_call: TRBV18
j_call: TRBJ2-7
d_call: NA
clone_size: medium-sized

cdr3_aa: CASSLYSGNPTGELFF
cdr3_nt: TGTGCCAGCAGTTTATATTCGGGAAACCCCACCGGGGAGCTGTTTTTT
v_call: TRBV28
j_call: TRBJ2-2
d_call: NA
clone_size: NA

cdr3_aa: CSALGYNEQFF
cdr3_nt: TGCAGTGCTCTGGGCTACAATGAGCAGTTCTTC
v_call: TRBV20-1
j_call: TRBJ2-1
d_call: NA
clone_size: medium-sized

cdr3_aa: CASSDRPEGLRNTQYF
cdr3_nt: TGTGCCAGTAGTGATCGGCCAGAGGGACTAAGAAATACGCAGTATTTT
v_call: TRBV19
j_call: TRBJ2-3
d_call: TRBD2
clone_size: NA

cdr3_aa: CASKRTGRDGYTF
cdr3_nt: TGTGCCAGCAAAAGGACAGGGCGAGATGGCTACACCTTC
v_call: TRBV27
j_call: TRBJ1-2
d_call: TRBD1
clone_size: NA

cdr3_aa: CASSLALAAPENEQFF
cdr3_nt: TGCGCCAGCAGCTTGGCGCTAGCGGCTCCAGAAAATGAGCAGTTCTTC
v_call: TRBV5-1
j_call: TRBJ2-1
d_call: TRBD2
clone_size: few

cdr3_aa: CASSLTPGLARETQYF
cdr3_nt: TGTGCCAGCAGTTTGACACCGGGACTAGCGAGGGAGACCCAGTACTTC
v_call: TRBV27
j_call: TRBJ2-5
d_call: TRBD2
clone_size: medium-sized

cdr3_aa: CASRSDRVKEKLFF
cdr3_nt: TGTGCCAGCAGATCCGACAGGGTCAAGGAAAAACTGTTTTTT
v_call: TRBV6-5
j_call: TRBJ1-4
d_call: TRBD1
clone_size: medium-sized

cdr3_aa: CASSRTGYAGEQYF
cdr3_nt: TGTGCCAGCAGTAGGACAGGGTACGCGGGCGAGCAGTACTTC
v_call: TRBV27
j_call: TRBJ2-7
d_call: TRBD1
clone_size: NA

cdr3_aa: CSALYYEQYF
cdr3_nt: TGCAGTGCCCTATACTACGAGCAGTACTTC
v_call: TRBV20-1
j_call: TRBJ2-7
d_call: NA
clone_size: once

cdr3_aa: CSVEGVGGVSDTQYF
cdr3_nt: TGCAGCGTTGAAGGGGTGGGGGGCGTTTCAGATACGCAGTATTTT
v_call: TRBV29-1
j_call: TRBJ2-3
d_call: NA
clone_size: NA

cdr3_aa: CASSLYSPGQGYGYTF
cdr3_nt: TGTGCCAGCAGTTTATATTCTCCGGGACAGGGTTATGGCTACACCTTC
v_call: TRBV27
j_call: TRBJ1-2
d_call: TRBD1
clone_size: medium-sized

cdr3_aa: CASTIGLWGSGANVLTF
cdr3_nt: TGCGCCAGCACAATAGGGTTGTGGGGCTCTGGGGCCAACGTCCTGACTTTC
v_call: TRBV10-2
j_call: TRBJ2-6
d_call: NA
clone_size: NA

cdr3_aa: CASRPGLAPQYF
cdr3_nt: TGTGCCAGCCGACCGGGTCTTGCCCCCCAGTACTTC
v_call: TRBV2
j_call: TRBJ2-5
d_call: NA
clone_size: many

cdr3_aa: CASSTGQGARTEAFF
cdr3_nt: TGTGCCAGTAGTACCGGACAGGGGGCGAGGACTGAAGCTTTCTTT
v_call: TRBV19
j_call: TRBJ1-1
d_call: TRBD1
clone_size: few

cdr3_aa: CASSFSDIYGYTF
cdr3_nt: TGTGCCAGCAGCTTCTCGGACATCTATGGCTACACCTTC
v_call: TRBV7-6
j_call: TRBJ1-2
d_call: NA
clone_size: NA

cdr3_aa: CASSYFGAGWQETQYF
cdr3_nt: TGTGCCAGCAGTTACTTTGGGGCGGGGTGGCAAGAGACCCAGTACTTC
v_call: TRBV6-5
j_call: TRBJ2-5
d_call: NA
clone_size: NA

cdr3_aa: CASRITQGSYGYTF
cdr3_nt: TGTGCCAGTAGGATAACACAGGGTTCCTATGGCTACACCTTC
v_call: TRBV19
j_call: TRBJ1-2
d_call: NA
clone_size: NA

cdr3_aa: CATSRQTGIIGHEQYF
cdr3_nt: TGTGCCACCAGCAGACAAACCGGGATAATCGGCCACGAGCAGTACTTC
v_call: TRBV15
j_call: TRBJ2-7
d_call: NA
clone_size: NA

cdr3_aa: CASSLPGYNEQFF
cdr3_nt: TGTGCCAGCAGTCTGCCGGGCTACAATGAGCAGTTCTTC
v_call: TRBV25-1
j_call: TRBJ2-1
d_call: NA
clone_size: few

cdr3_aa: CASSRTGGTNEQFF
cdr3_nt: TGTGCCAGCAGCCGCACAGGGGGGACCAATGAGCAGTTCTTC
v_call: TRBV28
j_call: TRBJ2-1
d_call: TRBD1
clone_size: once

cdr3_aa: CATGKEATNTGELFF
cdr3_nt: TGTGCCACCGGAAAAGAGGCAACGAACACCGGGGAGCTGTTTTTT
v_call: TRBV6-5
j_call: TRBJ2-2
d_call: NA
clone_size: medium-sized

cdr3_aa: CATGQDSSPNQPQHF
cdr3_nt: TGTGCCACCGGCCAGGACAGTTCGCCGAATCAGCCCCAGCATTTT
v_call: TRBV2
j_call: TRBJ1-5
d_call: NA
clone_size: NA

cdr3_aa: CASSTSVSQYF
cdr3_nt: TGTGCCAGCAGCACCTCCGTTTCGCAGTATTTT
v_call: TRBV7-2
j_call: TRBJ2-3
d_call: NA
clone_size: few

cdr3_aa: CASNLANYEQYF
cdr3_nt: TGTGCCAGCAATCTAGCGAACTACGAGCAGTACTTC
v_call: TRBV2
j_call: TRBJ2-7
d_call: NA
clone_size: NA

cdr3_aa: CASSYLSGNTIYF
cdr3_nt: TGTGCCAGCAGTTATTTATCGGGAAACACCATATATTTT
v_call: TRBV9
j_call: TRBJ1-3
d_call: NA
clone_size: NA

cdr3_aa: CASSFKREGSEQYF
cdr3_nt: TGTGCCAGCAGCTTTAAGCGGGAGGGCTCCGAGCAGTACTTC
v_call: TRBV7-8
j_call: TRBJ2-7
d_call: TRBD2
clone_size: medium-sized

cdr3_aa: CASSDSARYQETQYF
cdr3_nt: TGTGCCAGCAGTGATTCAGCTCGGTACCAAGAGACCCAGTACTTC
v_call: TRBV6-1
j_call: TRBJ2-5
d_call: NA
clone_size: NA

cdr3_aa: CASSPDGETQYF
cdr3_nt: TGTGCCAGCAGTCCGGACGGGGAGACCCAGTACTTC
v_call: TRBV6-5
j_call: TRBJ2-5
d_call: NA
clone_size: NA

cdr3_aa: CASSLGQLANSPLHF
cdr3_nt: TGTGCCAGCAGCTTAGGGCAGTTGGCTAATTCACCCCTCCACTTT
v_call: TRBV11-2
j_call: TRBJ1-6
d_call: NA
clone_size: NA

cdr3_aa: CASSPGRGTDTQYF
cdr3_nt: TGTGCCAGCAGCCCAGGACGGGGAACAGATACGCAGTATTTT
v_call: TRBV11-2
j_call: TRBJ2-3
d_call: NA
clone_size: NA

cdr3_aa: CASSEAPNSPLHF
cdr3_nt: TGTGCCAGCAGTGAAGCTCCGAATTCACCCCTCCACTTT
v_call: TRBV6-1
j_call: TRBJ1-6
d_call: NA
clone_size: NA

cdr3_aa: CASSVVGNTGELFF
cdr3_nt: TGTGCCAGCAGCGTAGTGGGGAACACCGGGGAGCTGTTTTTT
v_call: TRBV9
j_call: TRBJ2-2
d_call: NA
clone_size: NA

cdr3_aa: CASSPSGTSRGPQHF
cdr3_nt: TGTGCCAGCAGCCCCTCGGGGACATCTCGGGGGCCCCAGCATTTT
v_call: TRBV5-6
j_call: TRBJ1-5
d_call: NA
clone_size: once

cdr3_aa: CASSRDRGETQYF
cdr3_nt: TGTGCCAGCAGTAGGGACAGGGGAGAGACCCAGTACTTC
v_call: TRBV27
j_call: TRBJ2-5
d_call: TRBD1
clone_size: NA

cdr3_aa: CASSRGGSYGYTF
cdr3_nt: TGTGCCAGCAGTCGAGGGGGCTCTTACGGCTACACCTTC
v_call: TRBV5-4
j_call: TRBJ1-2
d_call: TRBD1
clone_size: few

cdr3_aa: CASSLSGSGANVLTF
cdr3_nt: TGTGCCAGCAGCTTATCGGGCTCTGGGGCCAACGTCCTGACTTTC
v_call: TRBV7-9
j_call: TRBJ2-6
d_call: NA
clone_size: NA

cdr3_aa: CASSPTSGTRPSQYF
cdr3_nt: TGTGCCAGCAGTCCGACTAGCGGGACGAGACCTTCACAGTACTTC
v_call: TRBV7-2
j_call: TRBJ2-7
d_call: TRBD2
clone_size: NA

cdr3_aa: CASTDSSYSGANVLTF
cdr3_nt: TGTGCCAGTACCGACAGTTCCTATTCTGGGGCCAACGTCCTGACTTTC
v_call: TRBV19
j_call: TRBJ2-6
d_call: NA
clone_size: NA

cdr3_aa: CASSLTTGSEAFF
cdr3_nt: TGTGCCAGCAGCTTAACTACAGGGTCTGAAGCTTTCTTT
v_call: TRBV7-3
j_call: TRBJ1-1
d_call: NA
clone_size: NA

cdr3_aa: CASSPGTGRAYGYTF
cdr3_nt: TGTGCCAGCTCACCGGGCACAGGGAGGGCCTATGGCTACACCTTC
v_call: TRBV18
j_call: TRBJ1-2
d_call: NA
clone_size: few

cdr3_aa: CASSRLSQGSGELFF
cdr3_nt: TGTGCCAGTAGTCGCCTTTCACAGGGCTCCGGGGAGCTGTTTTTT
v_call: TRBV19
j_call: TRBJ2-2
d_call: NA
clone_size: many

cdr3_aa: CASRFQNQPQHF
cdr3_nt: TGTGCCAGCAGATTCCAGAACCAGCCCCAGCATTTT
v_call: TRBV28
j_call: TRBJ1-5
d_call: NA
clone_size: NA

cdr3_aa: CASSKLLAERSYEQYF
cdr3_nt: TGTGCCAGTAGTAAACTTCTAGCGGAACGCTCCTACGAGCAGTACTTC
v_call: TRBV19
j_call: TRBJ2-7
d_call: TRBD2
clone_size: many

cdr3_aa: CASSQTGVYEQYF
cdr3_nt: TGCGCCAGCAGCCAAACAGGGGTCTACGAGCAGTACTTC
v_call: TRBV4-1
j_call: TRBJ2-7
d_call: TRBD1
clone_size: NA

cdr3_aa: CASTSPRGGSYQPQHF
cdr3_nt: TGTGCCAGCACCTCACCTCGGGGGGGCTCGTATCAGCCCCAGCATTTT
v_call: TRBV6-6
j_call: TRBJ1-5
d_call: NA
clone_size: few

cdr3_aa: CASSLGNPGLAEAFF
cdr3_nt: TGTGCCAGCAGCTTGGGTAACCCTGGCCTCGCTGAAGCTTTCTTT
v_call: TRBV7-2
j_call: TRBJ1-1
d_call: NA
clone_size: NA

cdr3_aa: CASSPDSTLSYEQYF
cdr3_nt: TGTGCCAGCAGCCCCGACAGCACCCTTTCCTACGAGCAGTACTTC
v_call: TRBV7-2
j_call: TRBJ2-7
d_call: NA
clone_size: NA